The sequence of this T cell receptor (beta chain) was determined in a study of cytomegalovirus exposure and HLA in healthy donors. Study observations and caveats: For most TCR beta V segments, an earlier analysis put the productive rate at about 87% or about 30% of the time.

Note on this clone: No antigen is known for it.

PCR amplification relied on 60 Vbeta primers (plus 13 Jbeta primers). In the original processing: Later reanalysis found 75 million to 95 million unique TCR beta chains, 9 million to 12 million of them shared. Method: immunoSEQ multiplex PCR; TCRdb's copy keeps in-frame clones and lacks some. V, J and clone size are those of that table, while D and trimming were read from the DNA. The sample consists of 100,000 to 150,000 clones, roughly 82% of them appearing once. Germline lookup yields CDR1 SGDLS and CDR2 YYNGEE. The CDR3 extends over 15 amino acids. J lost 7 bases, V lost 4 bases, and 11 bases had no gene match.

The chain couples TRBV9 to TRBJ2-1, with 7 bases lining up with TRBD2. This receptor was obtained from a male donor in good health and CMV-seropositive. Source material: PBMCs. CDR3 nucleotide sequence: TGTGCCAGCAGCCGGTCGGCGGGAGTTATTAATGAGCAGTTCTTC. Protein sequence: CASSRSAGVINEQFF.